This passage covers 30 T cell receptor beta chains from one sample sequenced in a study of blood T cell repertoires in COVID-19. Measured with immunoSEQ multiplex PCR; TCRdb has only the in-frame clones, and not every one. The sample holds around 160,000 clones, 70% to 90% seen once. Input material: PBMCs or T cells enriched from blood (not recorded which). The origin of the receptors is a man aged 35 to 55 who had recovered from COVID-19.

The chain links TRBV7-6 to TRBJ1-4; D is possibly TRBD1 (6 bases). The CDR3 consists of 15 residues. V lost 2 bases and J lost 8, with 15 bases in between. Germline loops: CDR1 SGHVS, CDR2 FNYEAQ. This CDR3 reads CASSLLGAQVEKLFF. CDR3 sequence (DNA): TGTGCCAGCAGCTTATTGGGGGCTCAGGTAGAAAAACTGTTTTTT.

This clone has a handful of counts. The chain employs TRBV19 and TRBJ2-1, with D perhaps TRBD2 (6 bases). The germline V gene has CDR1 LNHDA and CDR2 SQIVND (reference sequence). The CDR3 has 16 residues. V lost 5 bases, J lost 4 bases, and 18 bases lay in between. Written as DNA, the CDR3 is TGTGCCAGTAGTCAGAGTCCCGGGACTTCGTACAATGAGCAGTTCTTC. This gives the protein CASSQSPGTSYNEQFF.

The chain uses TRBV19 and TRBJ1-1; D remains ambiguous. Trimming left V 2 bases short and J 0 bases short, with 10 bases between. This CDR3 comprises 15 residues. Germline V gene lookup returns CDR1 LNHDA and CDR2 SQIVND (reference sequence). CDR3 loop: CASSIQVTMNTEAFF. CDR3 sequence (DNA): TGTGCCAGTAGTATACAGGTCACCATGAACACTGAAGCTTTCTTT.

J is TRBJ1-1 and V is TRBV3-1 (or the pseudogene TRBV3-2); 8 bases line up with TRBD1. The CDR3 is made up of 16 amino acids. V lost 4 bases to trimming and J lost 4 bases; unmatched junction nucleotides: 11. Germline V gives CDR1 LGHDT, CDR2 YNNKEL (reference sequence). CDR3 coding DNA: TGTGCCAGCAGCCTTACAGGGGGTACGGTTGGCACTGAAGCTTTCTTT. This translates into CASSLTGGTVGTEAFF.

This clone was found once. The chain couples TRBV21-1 to TRBJ1-2. TRBV21-1 is shown as a pseudogene. The CDR3 consists of 17 residues. The CDR3 here is CASSKVAVAAQNYGYTF. In nucleotides, the CDR3 is TGTGCCAGCAGCAAAGTGGCTGTCGCGGCGCAGAACTATGGCTACACCTTC.

The chain joins TRBV16 to TRBJ1-2, with D maybe TRBD1 (5 bases). Trimming stripped 0 bases from V and 3 bases from J, with 11 bases between. CDR3 size: 15 residues. CDR1 KGHSY and CDR2 FQNENV come from the germline V gene. The CDR3 DNA is TGTGCCAGCAGCCAATCCCTTGGGACTTACTATGGCTACACCTTC. Its protein is CASSQSLGTYYGYTF.

With regard to this clone: In the same sample, other DNA sequences code for this CDR3. The rearrangement links TRBV2 to TRBJ2-5; possible D gene TRBD2, 5 bases. Germline lookup yields CDR1 SNHLY and CDR2 FYNNEI. CDR3 length: 18 residues. V was trimmed by 4 bases and J by 5 bases, leaving 26 bases between them. CDR3 sequence (DNA): TGTGCCAGCAGTGCCTTCGGGGTTCCTACTTCGCCGAGGGAGACCCAGTACTTC. Translating gives CASSAFGVPTSPRETQYF.

The chain couples TRBV2 to TRBJ2-4; tentative D call: TRBD1 (6 bases). Looked up from germline, CDR1 is SNHLY and CDR2 is FYNNEI. Trimming removed 4 bases at V and 6 bases at J, with 16 bases between. CDR3 size: 15 residues. CDR3 residues: CASSGRQDPRNIQYF. CDR3 DNA sequence: TGTGCCAGCAGTGGACGACAGGATCCCAGAAACATTCAGTACTTC.

This clone appeared once. CDR3 sequence: CASSPRGQGLRGQFF. The CDR3 nucleotides are TGTGCCAGCAGTCCCAGGGGACAGGGTTTACGCGGGCAGTTCTTC. V gene TRBV11-3 combines with J gene TRBJ2-1, with TRBD1 matching 9 bases. With V trimmed by 6 bases and J by 12 bases, 15 bases remained unmatched. Germline values: CDR1 SGHNT, CDR2 YENEEA. This CDR3 has 15 amino acids.

The chain employs TRBV6-5 and TRBJ2-1, with D possibly being TRBD2 (6 bases). V lost 2 bases and J lost 12, with 8 bases in between. Looked up from germline, CDR1 is MNHEY and CDR2 is SVGAGI. This CDR3 comprises 11 residues. CDR3 protein: CASSYTGGQFF. In nucleotides, the CDR3 is TGTGCCAGCAGTTACACCGGGGGGCAGTTCTTC.

V gene TRBV9 combines with J gene TRBJ1-1, with 8 bases that match TRBD1. CDR1 and CDR2 (germline): SGDLS, YYNGEE. The trim removed 5 bases at V and 0 bases at J, leaving 12 bases unmatched. This CDR3 is built from 17 residues. Here the CDR3 reads CASSGDRGRLLNTEAFF. The DNA for the CDR3 is TGTGCCAGCAGTGGAGACAGGGGCCGCCTTTTGAACACTGAAGCTTTCTTT.

This chain joins TRBV29-1 and TRBJ2-1; 16 nucleotides match TRBD2. The CDR3 has 15 amino acids. CDR1 is SQVTM and CDR2 is ANQGSEA in the germline V gene. J gave up 6 bases and V 7 bases, and 6 bases lay outside the gene matches. The CDR3 DNA reads as TGCAGCGCGCTCGGGACTAGCGGGGGGGCCAATGAGCAGTTCTTC. Amino acids: CSALGTSGGANEQFF.

This clone has a handful of counts. V gene TRBV12-5 combines with J gene TRBJ1-3; the D gene is possibly TRBD1 (6 bases). Germline V gene data show CDR1 as LGHNT and CDR2 as FRNRAP. V lost 8 bases, J lost 3 bases, and 14 bases lay in between. CDR3 size: 14 residues. CDR3 nucleotides: TGTGCTAGTCTACTGACAGGCCGTGGAAACACCATATATTTT. The encoded protein is CASLLTGRGNTIYF.

The V call is TRBV20-1, the J call TRBJ1-1, with unresolved D. Germline V CDR1 and CDR2: DFQATT, SNEGSKA (reference sequence). The CDR3 spans 11 residues. The CDR3 is CSVPGDTEAFF. CDR3 bases: TGCAGCGTGCCCGGGGACACTGAAGCTTTCTTT.

This clone was detected only once. The chain carries TRBV9 and TRBJ2-3; no reliable D call. The CDR3 loop spans 15 amino acids. V dropped 3 bases and J dropped 2 bases, with 13 bases sitting between them. The germline V gene has CDR1 SGDLS and CDR2 YYNGEE. The DNA for the CDR3 is TGTGCCAGCAGCGCCAGAGAGCGAAACACAGATACGCAGTATTTT. This sequence encodes CASSARERNTDTQYF.

This chain joins TRBV9 and TRBJ2-3, with D possibly TRBD2 on 7 matching bases. Deletions cut 8 bases from V and 5 bases from J, with 18 bases between. Germline V gene lookup returns CDR1 SGDLS and CDR2 YYNGEE. The CDR3 consists of 14 residues. The CDR3 DNA reads TGTGCCAGTGGGTGGGGGGGCACCCGAGATACGCAGTATTTT. Protein sequence: CASGWGGTRDTQYF.

The J gene is TRBJ2-5, the V gene TRBV5-4; 8 bases agree with TRBD2. The V gene's germline CDR1 is SGHNT and CDR2 YYREEE (reference sequence). The length of the CDR3 is 14 residues. Unmatched junction bases numbered 4, after V lost 4 bases and J lost 2 bases. Written as DNA, the CDR3 is TGTGCCAGCAGCATATTAGCGGGACAAGAGACCCAGTACTTC. Translation gives CASSILAGQETQYF.

The chain employs TRBV24-1 and TRBJ1-4; 9 bases align to TRBD1. Losses at the gene ends were 4 bases for V and 5 bases for J; bases not matched to a gene: 10. This CDR3 comprises 17 residues. Germline values: CDR1 KGHDR, CDR2 SFDVKD. Here the CDR3 reads CATSETYRGQGNEKLFF. The CDR3 coding sequence is TGTGCCACCAGTGAAACCTACAGGGGGCAGGGAAATGAAAAACTGTTTTTT.

The chain carries TRBV5-1 and TRBJ1-1; perhaps TRBD1 as D (6 bases). The CDR3 length is 14 residues. Per the germline V gene, CDR1 is SGHRS and CDR2 is YFSETQ. Between the trimmed V and J ends, which lost 3 bases and 4 bases, there was a span of 13 bases. The CDR3, as DNA: TGCGCCAGCAGCTCCACGACAGGATCCACTGAAGCTTTCTTT. Amino acids: CASSSTTGSTEAFF.

Only one count was recorded for this clone. J is TRBJ1-1 and V is TRBV2; D ambiguous. Germline CDR1 reads SNHLY; CDR2 reads FYNNEI. The V gene lost 2 bases and the J gene lost 1 base, with 8 bases spanning the gap. The CDR3 totals 14 residues. The DNA of the CDR3 is TGTGCCAGCAGTGAACTGTCTTGGAACACTGAAGCTTTCTTT. It specifies CASSELSWNTEAFF.

The V call is TRBV13, the J call TRBJ1-2, with no clear D. V lost 4 bases, J lost 3 bases, and 12 bases lay in between. This CDR3 is 14 amino acids long. Germline CDR1 and CDR2: PRHDT and FYEKMQ (reference sequence). The CDR3 sequence: CASSSHNGDYGYTF. The CDR3 nucleotides read TGTGCCAGCAGCTCGCACAACGGGGACTATGGCTACACCTTC. The full variable domain, rest sourced from reference TRBV13 and TRBJ1-2, is AAGVIQSPRHLIKEKRETATLKCYPIPRHDTVYWYQQGPGQDPQFLISFYEKMQSDKGSIPDRFSAQQFSDYHSELNMSSLELGDSALYFCASSSHNGDYGYTFGSGTRLTVV.

The chain has TRBV11-3 and TRBJ1-1, with TRBD1 identical over 7 bases. The V gene's germline CDR1 is SGHNT and CDR2 YENEEA. Trimming removed 2 bases from V and 6 bases from J; junction bases left unmatched: 9. The CDR3 totals 15 residues. CDR3 region: CASSLSAGGDAEAFF. The CDR3 DNA reads as TGTGCCAGCAGCTTATCTGCAGGGGGAGACGCTGAAGCTTTCTTT.

This chain links TRBV5-1 with TRBJ2-2; the D gene is possibly TRBD2 (6 bases). The germline CDR1 and CDR2 sequences are SGHRS and YFSETQ. Trimming took 3 bases from V and 6 from J, leaving 18 bases between them. The CDR3 contains 16 residues. The CDR3 sequence is CASSWRGSPSAGELFF. The CDR3 bases are TGCGCCAGCAGCTGGAGGGGTAGCCCGAGTGCCGGGGAGCTGTTTTTT.

This clone came up once. J is TRBJ2-2 and V is TRBV6-2 or TRBV6-3; D call uncertain. The length of the CDR3 is 13 residues. The germline CDR1 and CDR2 sequences are MNHEY and SVGEGT. Between the trimmed V and J ends, which lost 7 bases and 4 bases, there was a span of 10 bases. The chain's CDR3 is CASIPGLTGELFF. The CDR3 coding sequence is TGTGCCAGCATCCCGGGCCTCACCGGGGAGCTGTTTTTT.

The chain links TRBV13 to TRBJ2-7, with unresolved D. This CDR3 is built from 14 residues. Germline CDR1 is PRHDT and CDR2 is FYEKMQ (reference sequence). Trimming took off 4 bases at V and 2 bases at J, with 12 bases between the two ends. The DNA for the CDR3 is TGTGCCAGCAGCTCGGCGGATTTTACCTACGAGCAGTACTTC. This translates into CASSSADFTYEQYF.

The V gene is TRBV10-3, the J gene TRBJ2-6, with 7 bases that match TRBD1. V gave up 6 bases and J gave up 0 bases; unmatched junction bases: 8. The CDR3 runs 17 residues. CDR1 is ENHRY and CDR2 is SYGVKD in the germline V gene. The CDR3 DNA reads TGTGCCATCAGGCCACAGGGGACAAGCTCTGGGGCCAACGTCCTGACTTTC. This translates into CAIRPQGTSSGANVLTF.

The count of this clone is one. This chain connects TRBV2 to TRBJ2-3; 10 bases line up with TRBD2. CDR3 size: 19 residues. Trimming at V came to 0 bases and at J to 2 bases, leaving 11 bases not matched to a gene. Germline CDR1 reads SNHLY; CDR2 reads FYNNEI. CDR3 amino acids: CASSEAGSGGAGATDTQYF. The CDR3, as DNA: TGTGCCAGCAGTGAAGCGGGAAGCGGGGGGGCCGGGGCCACAGATACGCAGTATTTT. The whole variable domain, remainder taken from reference TRBV2 and TRBJ2-3, is EPEVTQTPSHQVTQMGQEVILRCVPISNHLYFYWYRQILGQKVEFLVSFYNNEISEKSEIFDDQFSVERPDGSNFTLKIRSTKLEDSAMYFCASSEAGSGGAGATDTQYFGPGTRLTVL.

V is TRBV13 and J is TRBJ2-3; the D gene is possibly TRBD2 (7 bases). Germline V CDR1 and CDR2: PRHDT, FYEKMQ (reference sequence). The CDR3 totals 19 residues. V lost 5 bases, J lost 0 bases, and 24 bases lay in between. CDR3 DNA sequence: TGTGCCAGCAGCGGACCTGACTATGGCGGGGGCCTCAGCACAGATACGCAGTATTTT. Its protein product is CASSGPDYGGGLSTDTQYF.

This sequence joins TRBV30 and TRBJ1-1; tentatively, D is TRBD1 (6 bases). The CDR3 length is 14 residues. Trimming left V 3 bases short and J 4 bases short, with 15 bases between. The germline gives CDR1 GTSNPN, CDR2 SVGIG (reference sequence). The CDR3 is CAWRSQGSRTEAFF. CDR3 coding DNA: TGTGCCTGGAGATCACAGGGCTCACGCACTGAAGCTTTCTTT.

The chain employs TRBV27 and TRBJ1-2; maybe TRBD1 (6 bases). The CDR3 runs 14 residues. Trimming took 3 bases from V and 8 from J, leaving 16 bases between them. Germline-derived CDR1 and CDR2 are MNHEY and SMNVEV (reference sequence). The CDR3 loop is CASSFQGPGRGYTF. The CDR3 region has the DNA TGTGCCAGCAGTTTCCAGGGGCCAGGACGAGGCTACACCTTC.